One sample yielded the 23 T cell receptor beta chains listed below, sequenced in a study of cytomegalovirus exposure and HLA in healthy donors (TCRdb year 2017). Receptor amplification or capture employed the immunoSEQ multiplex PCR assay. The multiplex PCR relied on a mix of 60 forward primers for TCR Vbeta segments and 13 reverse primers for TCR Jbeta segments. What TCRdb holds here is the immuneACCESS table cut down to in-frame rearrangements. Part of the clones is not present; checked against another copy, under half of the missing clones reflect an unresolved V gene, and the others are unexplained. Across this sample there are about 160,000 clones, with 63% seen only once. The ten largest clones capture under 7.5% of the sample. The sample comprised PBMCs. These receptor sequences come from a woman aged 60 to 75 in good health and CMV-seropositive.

The CDR3 reads CASTGQGPSYEQYF. In DNA, the CDR3 is TGTGCCAGCACCGGACAGGGGCCCTCCTACGAGCAGTACTTC. The chain couples TRBV6-6 to TRBJ2-7, with TRBD1 matching 9 bases. CDR3 length equals 14 residues. With 7 bases clipped from V and 0 bases from J, the junction kept 4 bases outside the gene matches. Germline V gene lookup returns CDR1 MNHNY and CDR2 SVGAGI (reference sequence).

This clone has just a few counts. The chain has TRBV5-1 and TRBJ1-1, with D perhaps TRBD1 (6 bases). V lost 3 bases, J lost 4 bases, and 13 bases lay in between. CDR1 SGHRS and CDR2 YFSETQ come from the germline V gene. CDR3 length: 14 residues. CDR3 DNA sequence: TGCGCCAGCAGCTCCTTCGGACAGAGCACTGAAGCTTTCTTT. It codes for CASSSFGQSTEAFF.

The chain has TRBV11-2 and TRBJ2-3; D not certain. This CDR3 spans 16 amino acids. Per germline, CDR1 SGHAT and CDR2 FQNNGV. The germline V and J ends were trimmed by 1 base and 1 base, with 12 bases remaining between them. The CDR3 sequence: CASSLGANFRTDTQYF. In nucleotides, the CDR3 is TGTGCCAGCAGCTTAGGGGCCAACTTTCGCACAGATACGCAGTATTTT.

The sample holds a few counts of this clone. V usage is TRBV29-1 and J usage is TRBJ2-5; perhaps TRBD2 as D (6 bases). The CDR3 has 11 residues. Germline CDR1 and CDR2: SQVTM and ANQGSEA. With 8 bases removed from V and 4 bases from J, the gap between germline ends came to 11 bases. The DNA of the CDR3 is TGCAGCACCAATAGCGGAGAGACCCAGTACTTC. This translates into CSTNSGETQYF. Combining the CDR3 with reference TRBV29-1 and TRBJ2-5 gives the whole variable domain SAVISQKPSRDICQRGTSLTIQCQVDSQVTMMFWYRQQPGQSLTLIATANQGSEATYESGFVIDKFPISRPNLTFSTLTVSNMSPEDSSIYLCSTNSGETQYFGPGTRLLVL.

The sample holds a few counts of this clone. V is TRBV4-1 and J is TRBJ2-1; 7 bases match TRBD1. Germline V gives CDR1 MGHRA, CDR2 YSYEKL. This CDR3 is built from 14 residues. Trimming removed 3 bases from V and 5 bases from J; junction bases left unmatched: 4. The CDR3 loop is CASSQGTVDNEQFF. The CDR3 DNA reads TGCGCCAGCAGCCAGGGGACAGTCGACAATGAGCAGTTCTTC.

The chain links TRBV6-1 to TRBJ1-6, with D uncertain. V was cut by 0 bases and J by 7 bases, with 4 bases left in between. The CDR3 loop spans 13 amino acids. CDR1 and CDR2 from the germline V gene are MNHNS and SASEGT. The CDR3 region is CASSEALNSPLHF. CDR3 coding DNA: TGTGCCAGCAGTGAAGCTTTAAATTCACCCCTCCACTTT.

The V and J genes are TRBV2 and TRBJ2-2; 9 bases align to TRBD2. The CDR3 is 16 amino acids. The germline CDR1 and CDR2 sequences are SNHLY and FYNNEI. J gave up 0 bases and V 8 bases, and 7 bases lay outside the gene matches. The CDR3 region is CASLGGRATNTGELFF. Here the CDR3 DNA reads TGTGCCAGCCTTGGCGGGAGGGCCACGAACACCGGGGAGCTGTTTTTT.

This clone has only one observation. Here the CDR3 reads CASSSEQGKGYYGYTF. Here the CDR3 DNA reads TGCGCCAGCAGCTCGGAACAGGGTAAAGGGTACTATGGCTACACCTTC. This rearrangement joins TRBV5-1 to TRBJ1-2, with D possibly TRBD1 on 6 matching bases. Deletions cut 3 bases from V and 3 bases from J, with 18 bases between. This CDR3 has 16 residues. Germline-derived CDR1 and CDR2 are SGHRS and YFSETQ.

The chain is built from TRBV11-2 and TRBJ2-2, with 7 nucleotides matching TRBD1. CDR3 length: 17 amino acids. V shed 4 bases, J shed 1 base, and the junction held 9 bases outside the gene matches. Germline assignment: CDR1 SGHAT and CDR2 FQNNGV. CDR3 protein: CASSSYMTGLNTGELFF. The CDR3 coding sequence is TGTGCCAGCAGCTCTTATATGACAGGGTTGAACACCGGGGAGCTGTTTTTT.

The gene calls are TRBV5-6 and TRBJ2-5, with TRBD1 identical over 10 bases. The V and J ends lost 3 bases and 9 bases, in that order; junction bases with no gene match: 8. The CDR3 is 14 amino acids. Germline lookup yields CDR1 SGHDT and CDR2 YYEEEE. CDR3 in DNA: TGTGCCAGCAGCTCCCTGACAGGGGGCAGGCCCCAGTACTTC. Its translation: CASSSLTGGRPQYF.

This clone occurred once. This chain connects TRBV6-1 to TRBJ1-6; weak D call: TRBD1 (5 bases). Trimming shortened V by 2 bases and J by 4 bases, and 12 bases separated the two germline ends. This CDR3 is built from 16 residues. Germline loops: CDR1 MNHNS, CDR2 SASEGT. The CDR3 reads CASSEYRRIYNSPLHF. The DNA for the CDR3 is TGTGCCAGCAGTGAATACAGGAGAATATATAATTCACCCCTCCACTTT.

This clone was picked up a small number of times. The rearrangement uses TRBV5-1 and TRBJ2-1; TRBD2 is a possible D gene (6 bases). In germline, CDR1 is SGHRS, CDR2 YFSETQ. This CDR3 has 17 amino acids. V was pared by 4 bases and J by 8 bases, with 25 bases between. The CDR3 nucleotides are TGCGCCAGCAGCCCTGGGTTGATGGGGGGAACACTAGATGAGCAGTTCTTC. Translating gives CASSPGLMGGTLDEQFF.

This CDR3 is CASSLGLAGEKDEQYF. CDR3 nucleotides: TGTGCCAGCAGCTTGGGACTAGCGGGAGAAAAAGACGAGCAGTACTTC. This chain connects TRBV13 to TRBJ2-7, with 14 bases identical to TRBD2. Germline values: CDR1 PRHDT, CDR2 FYEKMQ (reference sequence). CDR3 length: 16 residues. The J segment lost 5 bases and the V segment lost 3 bases, leaving 6 bases of the junction unmatched.

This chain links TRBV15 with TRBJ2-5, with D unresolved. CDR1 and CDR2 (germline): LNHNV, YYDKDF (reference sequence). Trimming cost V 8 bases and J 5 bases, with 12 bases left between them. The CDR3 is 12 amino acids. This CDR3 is CATGSPGETQYF. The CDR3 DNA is TGTGCCACCGGGTCCCCAGGTGAGACCCAGTACTTC.

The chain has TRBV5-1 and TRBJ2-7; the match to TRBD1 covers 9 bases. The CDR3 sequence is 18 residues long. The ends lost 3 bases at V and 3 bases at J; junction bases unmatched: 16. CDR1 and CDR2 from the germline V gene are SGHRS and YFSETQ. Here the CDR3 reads CASSSDRGPSQPDYEQYF. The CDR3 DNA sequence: TGCGCCAGCAGCTCGGACAGGGGTCCCTCCCAACCCGACTACGAGCAGTACTTC.

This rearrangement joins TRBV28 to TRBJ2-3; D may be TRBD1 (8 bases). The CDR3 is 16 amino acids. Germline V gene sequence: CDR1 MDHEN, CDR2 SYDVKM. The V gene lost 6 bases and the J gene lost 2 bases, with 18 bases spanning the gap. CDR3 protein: CASRGTGLVDTDTQYF. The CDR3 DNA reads TGTGCCAGCAGGGGGACAGGACTAGTCGACACAGATACGCAGTATTTT. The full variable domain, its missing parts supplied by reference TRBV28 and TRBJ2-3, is DVKVTQSSRYLVKRTGEKVFLECVQDMDHENMFWYRQDPGLGLRLIYFSYDVKMKEKGDIPEGYSVSREKKERFSLILESASTNQTSMYLCASRGTGLVDTDTQYFGPGTRLTVL.

The CDR3 bases are TGTGCCAGCAGTAAAGGGACTAGCGGGAGCGCTAGCACAGATACGCAGTATTTT. Amino acid sequence: CASSKGTSGSASTDTQYF. V gene TRBV11-2 combines with J gene TRBJ2-3, with 14 bases lining up with TRBD2. Losses at the gene ends were 6 bases for V and 0 bases for J; bases not matched to a gene: 8. Germline CDR1 is SGHAT and CDR2 is FQNNGV. This CDR3 comprises 18 residues.

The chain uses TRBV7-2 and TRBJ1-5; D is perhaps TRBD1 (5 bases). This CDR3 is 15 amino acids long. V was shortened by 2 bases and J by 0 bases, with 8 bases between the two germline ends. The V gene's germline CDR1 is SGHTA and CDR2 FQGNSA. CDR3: CASSLQGISNQPQHF. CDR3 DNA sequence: TGTGCCAGCAGCTTACAGGGCATTAGCAATCAGCCCCAGCATTTT.

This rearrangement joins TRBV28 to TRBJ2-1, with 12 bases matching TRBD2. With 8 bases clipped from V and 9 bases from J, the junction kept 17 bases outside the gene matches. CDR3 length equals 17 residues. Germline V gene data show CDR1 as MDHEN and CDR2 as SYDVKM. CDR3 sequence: CASVLASGRAGSGEQFF. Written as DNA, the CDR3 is TGTGCCAGCGTCCTGGCTAGCGGGAGGGCCGGATCGGGTGAGCAGTTCTTC.

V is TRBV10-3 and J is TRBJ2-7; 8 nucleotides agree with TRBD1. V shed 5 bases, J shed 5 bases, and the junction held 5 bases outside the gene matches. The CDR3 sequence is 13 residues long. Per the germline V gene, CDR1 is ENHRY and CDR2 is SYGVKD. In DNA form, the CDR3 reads TGTGCCATCAGTCCCGGGACAGGAAACGAGCAGTACTTC. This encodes CAISPGTGNEQYF.

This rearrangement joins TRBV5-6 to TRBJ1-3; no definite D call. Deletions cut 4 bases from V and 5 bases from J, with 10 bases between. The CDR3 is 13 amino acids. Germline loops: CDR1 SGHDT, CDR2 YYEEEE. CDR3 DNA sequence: TGTGCCAGCAGCGAGAGGGTTAGAAACACCATATATTTT. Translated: CASSERVRNTIYF.

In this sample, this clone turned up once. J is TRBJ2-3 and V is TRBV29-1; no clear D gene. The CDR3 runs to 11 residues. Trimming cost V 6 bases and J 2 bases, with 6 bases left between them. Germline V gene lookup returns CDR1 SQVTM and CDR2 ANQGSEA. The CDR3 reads CSVTATDTQYF. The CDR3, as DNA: TGCAGCGTAACAGCCACAGATACGCAGTATTTT.

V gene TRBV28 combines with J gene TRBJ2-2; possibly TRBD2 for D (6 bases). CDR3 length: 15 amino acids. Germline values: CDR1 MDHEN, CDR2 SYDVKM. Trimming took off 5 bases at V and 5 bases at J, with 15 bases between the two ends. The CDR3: CASSTPLAGTGELFF. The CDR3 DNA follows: TGTGCCAGCAGTACTCCACTAGCCGGTACCGGGGAGCTGTTTTTT.